This note documents a single T cell receptor (beta chain) sequence. V was pared by 1 base and J by 10 bases, with 7 bases of the junction left unmatched. Germline V lookup: CDR1 SGHNT, CDR2 YYREEE (reference sequence). This CDR3 comprises 15 residues. This table comes from immunoSEQ multiplex PCR, and its TCRdb copy is limited to in-frame clones, with some not included. The data hold around 94,000 clones, with approximately 78% observed a single time. The data are from a study of blood T cell repertoires in COVID-19. Study information: The United States, Italy and Spain supplied acute and convalescent COVID-19 samples. T cells, B-cell-depleted T cells, or PBMCs supplied cDNA or gDNA.

The material sequenced was peripheral blood. V and J are TRBV5-4 and TRBJ1-6; 8 bases are a match to TRBD1. The receptor comes from a man aged 55 to 69 with active or convalescent COVID-19. The CDR3 DNA is TGTGCCAGCAGCTTGTCGAGACAGGGGAAATCACCCCTCCACTTT. Its protein is CASSLSRQGKSPLHF. The variable domain in full, with the rest retrieved from reference TRBV5-4 and TRBJ1-6, is ETGVTQSPTHLIKTRGQQVTLRCSSQSGHNTVSWYQQALGQGPQFIFQYYREEENGRGNFPPRFSGLQFPNYSSELNVNALELDDSALYLCASSLSRQGKSPLHFGNGTRLTVT.